This T cell receptor beta chain was identified during a study of CD8+CD57+ T cells in acquired aplastic anemia. TCR beta VDJ and CDR3 profiles were obtained from a genomic DNA template. One entry per CDR3 protein, called by TCRdb with MiXCR from the reads. The data contain approximately 380,000 distinct CDR3 sequences, about two thirds of them singletons. Study-wide results and caveats: Patients and controls turned out to have around 29 CD8+ CDR3 sequences in common.

Worth noting for this clonotype: Its antigen remains unknown. Since a much larger clone is just one base distant, this may be a read error. The conserved closing phenylalanine or tryptophan is absent in this CDR3, likely reflecting a read error.

The sequenced sample was sorted CD4+, CD8+, or CD8+CD57+ T cells (not recorded which) from PBMCs. The origin of this receptor is a human donor in good health, serving as a control.

CDR3 region: CASSLPQLNTGELFL. The DNA of the CDR3 is TGTGCCAGCAGCTTGCCACAGCTGAACACCGGGGAGCTGTTTCTT. The chain employs TRBV5-4 and TRBJ2-2; D is uncertain. Germline values: CDR1 SGHNT, CDR2 YYREEE (reference sequence). This CDR3 region has 15 residues. The V gene lost 1 base and the J gene lost 1 base, with 8 bases spanning the gap.